Listed here is a single T cell receptor (beta chain). Its antigen remains unidentified. TCRdb keeps only in-frame clones here, not all; method: immunoSEQ multiplex PCR. The repertoire holds some 35,000 clones, with over 95% as singletons. Germline V gene sequence: CDR1 MNHEY, CDR2 SMNVEV (reference sequence). The CDR3 totals 15 residues. V was trimmed by 2 bases and J by 2 bases, leaving 12 bases between them. This entry comes from a study of circulating and synovial CD4+ cells in juvenile arthritis. Study results and limitations: These blood cells shared more CDR3 sequences with synovium than bulk blood. The pathogenic-like versus bulk T cell difference escaped Vbeta family analysis. CPL versus bulk CD4 samples: T cell genome counts differed by at least an order of magnitude. Measured synovium overlap likely understates the true shared repertoire.

The origin of this receptor is a human donor with juvenile idiopathic arthritis. This chain uses TRBV27 with TRBJ1-2, with no clear D. The sequencing sample was made of CD4+ T cells from blood. The CDR3 region is CASSLTGTRNYGYTF. The DNA of the CDR3 is TGTGCCAGCAGTTTAACGGGTACCCGAAACTATGGCTACACCTTC.